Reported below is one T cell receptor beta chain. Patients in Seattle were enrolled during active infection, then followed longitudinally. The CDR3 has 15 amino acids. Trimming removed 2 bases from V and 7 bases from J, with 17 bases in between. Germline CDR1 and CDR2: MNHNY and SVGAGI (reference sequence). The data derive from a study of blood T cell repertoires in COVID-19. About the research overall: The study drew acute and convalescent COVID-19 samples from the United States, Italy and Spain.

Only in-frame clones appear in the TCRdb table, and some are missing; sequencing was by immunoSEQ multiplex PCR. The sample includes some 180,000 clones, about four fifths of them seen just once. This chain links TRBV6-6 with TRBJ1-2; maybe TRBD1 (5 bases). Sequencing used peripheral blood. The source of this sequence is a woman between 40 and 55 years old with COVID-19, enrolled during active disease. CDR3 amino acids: CASSYGRRGTVGYTF. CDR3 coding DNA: TGTGCCAGCAGTTACGGCAGGAGGGGAACTGTTGGCTACACCTTC.